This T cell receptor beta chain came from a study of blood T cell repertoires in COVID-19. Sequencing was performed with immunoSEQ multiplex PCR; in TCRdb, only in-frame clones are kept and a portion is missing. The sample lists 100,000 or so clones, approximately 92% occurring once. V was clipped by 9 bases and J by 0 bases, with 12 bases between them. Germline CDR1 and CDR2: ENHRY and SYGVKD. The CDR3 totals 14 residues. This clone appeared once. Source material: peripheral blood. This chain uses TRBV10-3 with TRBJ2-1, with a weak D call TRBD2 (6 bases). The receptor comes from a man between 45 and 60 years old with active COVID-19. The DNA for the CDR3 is TGTGCCATGGGGGGTAGCCCCTCCTACAATGAGCAGTTCTTC. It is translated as CAMGGSPSYNEQFF.